Listed here are 17 T cell receptor beta chains from one sample, sequenced in a study of vaccination and CD4 T cells after COVID-19 (dated 2022 in TCRdb). Taken with the paper, the label for treatment or condition translates to: roughly 11-day PBMC culture with coronavirus spike peptide pools or control peptides (ViraFEST assay). The antigens for these receptors are not known. The library was built by means of PCR. The run used an Illumina iSeq 100. TCR sequencing of DNA from cultured CD4+ T cells used the Oncomine TCR Beta short-read assay at the Johns Hopkins FTIC core. TCRdb's own reprocessing of the public reads used fastp at Q25 and MiXCR and kept productive beta chains. Each CDR3 protein appears once, grouped with its most common genes and DNA. Present in this sample are 10,000 to 15,000 distinct CDR3 sequences, 50% of which were seen just once. The top ten constitute roughly 12% of the sample.

The sequenced material came from CD4+ T cells from blood, cultured in vitro. The receptors come from a human donor who had recovered from COVID-19.

The chain carries TRBV6-2 or TRBV6-3 and TRBJ2-7; TRBD1 matches at 9 bases. This CDR3 region has 15 residues. V gave up 6 bases and J gave up 6 bases; unmatched junction bases: 12. From germline, CDR1 is MNHEY and CDR2 SVGEGT. The DNA for the CDR3 is TGTGCCAGCAGACCCACCTGGGACAGGGTGGGCGAGCAGTACTTC. Protein product: CASRPTWDRVGEQYF.

The chain couples TRBV18 to TRBJ1-3, with a possible D match to TRBD1 (5 bases). The V gene lost 7 bases and the J gene lost 3 bases, with 10 bases spanning the gap. The CDR3 contains 13 residues. Per germline, CDR1 KGHSH and CDR2 LQKENI. As DNA, the CDR3 is TGTGCCAGCTTGAGGGGCAATGGAAACACCATATATTTT. Translated: CASLRGNGNTIYF.

This chain uses TRBV6-1 with TRBJ2-7; no clear D gene. Germline CDR1 is MNHNS and CDR2 is SASEGT. The V and J ends lost 6 bases and 0 bases respectively, with 18 bases between them. This CDR3 is built from 16 residues. CDR3 residues: CASRESTRSSSYEQYF. The CDR3 nucleotides read TGTGCCAGCAGGGAATCAACACGGTCGAGCTCCTACGAGCAGTACTTC.

The chain is built from TRBV7-8 and TRBJ2-3; 9 nucleotides align to TRBD2. The CDR3 contains 20 residues. The germline CDR1 and CDR2 sequences are SGHVS and FQNEAQ. The trim removed 5 bases at V and 0 bases at J, leaving 18 bases unmatched. CDR3 nucleotides: TGTGCCAGCAGCCCCATGGGTAGCGGGGGTCCCCTTAGTAGCACAGATACGCAGTATTTT. This sequence encodes CASSPMGSGGPLSSTDTQYF.

This sequence joins TRBV6-1 and TRBJ2-4, with TRBD2 matching 11 bases. The CDR3 extends over 15 amino acids. V lost 9 bases to trimming and J lost 7 bases; unmatched junction nucleotides: 11. Germline assignment: CDR1 MNHNS and CDR2 SASEGT. This CDR3 reads CASSPGLAVKNIQYF. The CDR3 nucleotides are TGTGCCAGTTCCCCGGGACTAGCGGTTAAGAACATTCAGTACTTC.

The chain is built from TRBV5-8 and TRBJ2-7, with unresolved D. Germline CDR1 SGHTS, CDR2 YDEGEE. The CDR3 is 13 residues long. V was shortened by 2 bases and J by 3 bases, with 9 bases between the two germline ends. This chain's CDR3 is CASSLSVNYEQYF. The CDR3 region has the DNA TGTGCCAGCAGCTTAAGTGTAAACTACGAGCAGTACTTC.

The rearrangement links TRBV2 to TRBJ1-2; 8 bases match TRBD1. CDR1 and CDR2 (germline): SNHLY, FYNNEI. V was pared by 6 bases and J by 10 bases, with 7 bases of the junction left unmatched. This CDR3 spans 12 amino acids. The CDR3 spells CASRPGQELYTF. CDR3 DNA sequence: TGTGCCAGCAGACCGGGACAGGAACTCTACACCTTC.

This rearrangement joins TRBV18 to TRBJ2-1, with TRBD1 matching over 7 bases. The V and J ends lost 4 bases and 5 bases, in that order; junction bases with no gene match: 5. This CDR3 region has 14 residues. Germline CDR1 reads KGHSH; CDR2 reads LQKENI. The CDR3 spells CASSRRGQNNEQFF. Here the CDR3 DNA reads TGTGCCAGCTCACGAAGGGGACAGAACAATGAGCAGTTCTTC.

This clonotype was seen more than once but under ten times. V is TRBV4-1 and J is TRBJ2-4; TRBD2 is a possible D gene (6 bases). The CDR3 length is 17 residues. The germline gives CDR1 MGHRA, CDR2 YSYEKL. The V end was cut by 3 bases, the J end by 5 bases, with 20 bases between. CDR3: CASSQPARLGGENIQYF. The DNA for the CDR3 is TGCGCCAGCAGCCAGCCCGCGCGGCTGGGGGGTGAAAACATTCAGTACTTC.

The rearrangement links TRBV10-3 to TRBJ2-6, with a tentative D call TRBD2 (5 bases). CDR1 is ENHRY, CDR2 SYGVKD, per germline. Between the trimmed V and J ends, which lost 2 bases and 2 bases, there was a span of 7 bases. This CDR3 is 15 amino acids long. The CDR3 loop is CAISERGTGANVLTF. In DNA form, the CDR3 reads TGTGCCATCAGTGAGAGAGGGACTGGGGCCAACGTCCTGACTTTC.

This clonotype was seen a single time. The chain is built from TRBV30 and TRBJ1-1; D perhaps matches TRBD1 (6 bases). Germline CDR1 reads GTSNPN; CDR2 reads SVGIG (reference sequence). The CDR3 loop spans 14 amino acids. Trimming removed 4 bases at V and 0 bases at J, with 12 bases between. DNA for the CDR3: TGTGCCTGGAAAATAGGGGGACTGAACACTGAAGCTTTCTTT. This codes for CAWKIGGLNTEAFF.

This rearrangement joins TRBV7-2 to TRBJ2-7, with 9 bases fitting TRBD1. V gave up 4 bases and J gave up 3 bases; unmatched junction bases: 10. This CDR3 contains 16 residues. The germline gives CDR1 SGHTA, CDR2 FQGNSA. The chain's CDR3 is CASSSGGTGYRYEQYF. CDR3 DNA: TGTGCCAGCAGCTCCGGCGGGACAGGGTATCGCTACGAGCAGTACTTC.

The CDR3 DNA follows: TGTGCCAGCAGCCCTCGGGGGAGCTCCTACAATGAGCAGTTCTTC. Residues: CASSPRGSSYNEQFF. The V and J genes are TRBV7-9 and TRBJ2-1; D is perhaps TRBD2 (6 bases). The CDR3 spans 15 residues. Germline lookup yields CDR1 SEHNR and CDR2 FQNEAQ (reference sequence). Trimming left V 5 bases short and J 0 bases short, with 11 bases between.

This clonotype was picked up a small number of times. The J gene is TRBJ1-5, the V gene TRBV30; unclear D gene. Germline values: CDR1 GTSNPN, CDR2 SVGIG (reference sequence). The CDR3 covers 13 residues. Trimming removed 3 bases at V and 7 bases at J, with 13 bases between. CDR3 sequence: CAWRGGLGQPQHF. DNA of the CDR3: TGTGCCTGGAGAGGAGGGCTGGGACAGCCCCAGCATTTT.

Only a few counts were recorded for this clonotype. The J gene is TRBJ1-1, the V gene TRBV6-1; D perhaps matches TRBD1 (6 bases). CDR3 length equals 14 residues. CDR1 and CDR2 (germline): MNHNS, SASEGT. V lost 6 bases and J 3 bases, leaving 14 bases between the germline ends. The CDR3 bases are TGTGCCAGCAGGCAAAGCGGGGGGCACACTGAAGCTTTCTTT. It yields the protein CASRQSGGHTEAFF.

This clonotype was observed once. V is TRBV7-2 and J is TRBJ2-1; tentative D call: TRBD2 (6 bases). V was pared by 4 bases and J by 7 bases, with 20 bases between. The CDR3 contains 16 residues. Germline CDR1 reads SGHTA; CDR2 reads FQGNSA. The CDR3 nucleotides read TGTGCCAGCAGCTCTCGCCCGCGGAGTGGGGGGAATGAGCAGTTCTTC. It encodes CASSSRPRSGGNEQFF.

This clonotype appeared a single time. V usage is TRBV5-6 and J usage is TRBJ2-7; 11 nucleotides align to TRBD1. Losses at the gene ends were 2 bases for V and 6 bases for J; bases not matched to a gene: 7. Germline loops: CDR1 SGHDT, CDR2 YYEEEE. This CDR3 comprises 15 residues. The CDR3 sequence: CASSLWDRGIGEQYF. The CDR3 DNA follows: TGTGCCAGCAGCTTATGGGACAGGGGGATCGGCGAGCAGTACTTC.